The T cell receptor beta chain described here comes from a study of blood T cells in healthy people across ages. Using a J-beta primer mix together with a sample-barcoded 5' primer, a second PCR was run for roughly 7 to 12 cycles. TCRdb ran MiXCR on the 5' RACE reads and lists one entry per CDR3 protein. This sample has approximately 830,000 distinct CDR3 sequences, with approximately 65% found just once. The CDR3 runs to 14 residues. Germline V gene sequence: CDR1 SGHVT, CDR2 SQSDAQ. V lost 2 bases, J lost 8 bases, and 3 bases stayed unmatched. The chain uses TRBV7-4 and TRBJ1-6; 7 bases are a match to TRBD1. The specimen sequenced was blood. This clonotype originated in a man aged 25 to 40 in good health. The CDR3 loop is CASSLRGLYSPLHF. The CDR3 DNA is TGTGCCAGCAGCTTAAGGGGGCTATATTCACCCCTCCACTTT.